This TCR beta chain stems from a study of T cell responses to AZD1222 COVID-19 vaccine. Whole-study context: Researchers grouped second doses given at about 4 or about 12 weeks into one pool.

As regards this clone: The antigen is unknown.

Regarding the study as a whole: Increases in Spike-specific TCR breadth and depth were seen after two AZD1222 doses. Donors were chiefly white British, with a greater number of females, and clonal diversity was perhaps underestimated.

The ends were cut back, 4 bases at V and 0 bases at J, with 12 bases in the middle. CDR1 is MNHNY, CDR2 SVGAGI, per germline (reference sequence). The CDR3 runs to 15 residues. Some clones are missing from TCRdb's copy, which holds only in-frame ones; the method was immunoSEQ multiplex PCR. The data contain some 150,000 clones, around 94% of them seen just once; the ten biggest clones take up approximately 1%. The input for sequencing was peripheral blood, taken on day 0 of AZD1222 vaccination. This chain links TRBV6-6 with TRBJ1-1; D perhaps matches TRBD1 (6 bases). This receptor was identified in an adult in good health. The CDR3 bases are TGTGCCAGCAGTTCACAGGGAAACATGAACACTGAAGCTTTCTTT. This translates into CASSSQGNMNTEAFF.